The next 26 T cell receptor beta chains were all read from a single sample in a study of read filtering for tumor transcriptome and immune sequencing. From approximately 430 ng of RNA, a library with molecular barcoded alpha/delta and beta/gamma adaptors was made. TCRdb recomputed calls from the reads with MiXCR, one row per CDR3 protein. The sample has about 46,000 distinct CDR3 sequences, about a fifth seen once. The source material was a population of CD138-negative cells sorted from bone marrow. These TCRs come from a donor older than 35 with multiple myeloma.

This clonotype was seen at least ten times. V gene TRBV5-1 combines with J gene TRBJ2-1; 7 bases align to TRBD1. Germline V CDR1 and CDR2: SGHRS, YFSETQ. The CDR3 has 15 residues. V dropped 4 bases and J dropped 0; count of bases not matched to a gene: 4. CDR3 sequence: CASSMGQSSYNEQFF. In nucleotides, the CDR3 is TGCGCCAGCAGCATGGGACAGAGCTCCTACAATGAGCAGTTCTTC.

This clonotype was detected many times. The chain is built from TRBV7-9 and TRBJ2-1; 10 nucleotides align to TRBD2. From germline, CDR1 is SEHNR and CDR2 FQNEAQ (reference sequence). CDR3 length: 14 amino acids. After removal of 10 bases from V and 7 bases from J, the junction contained 10 bases not matched to a gene. The CDR3 spells CATLLAGVLNEQFF. For the CDR3, the DNA is TGTGCCACCTTGCTAGCGGGAGTTTTGAATGAGCAGTTCTTC.

This clonotype occurred many times. This chain connects TRBV18 to TRBJ2-5; TRBD1 might be the D (6 bases). The CDR3 loop spans 13 amino acids. Germline V lookup: CDR1 KGHSH, CDR2 LQKENI. Between the trimmed V and J ends, which lost 1 base and 3 bases, there was a span of 6 bases. CDR3 DNA sequence: TGTGCCAGCTCACCACACAGGGAAGAGACCCAGTACTTC. This gives the protein CASSPHREETQYF.

This clonotype appeared many times. The J gene is TRBJ2-7, the V gene TRBV19, with D hard to call. CDR1 is LNHDA, CDR2 SQIVND, per germline (reference sequence). This CDR3 has 14 residues. Between the trimmed V and J ends, which lost 3 bases and 0 bases, there was a span of 9 bases. CDR3: CASSIAGVSYEQYF. CDR3 nucleotides: TGTGCCAGTAGTATTGCAGGCGTCTCCTACGAGCAGTACTTC.

The V and J genes are TRBV12-3 or TRBV12-4 and TRBJ2-6, with a tentative D call TRBD1 (6 bases). Deletions cut 3 bases from V and 0 bases from J, with 12 bases between. There are 17 residues in the CDR3. CDR3 sequence: CASSLDRESSGANVLTF. As DNA, the CDR3 is TGTGCCAGCAGTTTGGACAGAGAGAGCTCTGGGGCCAACGTCCTGACTTTC.

This clonotype has a single count. The rearrangement links TRBV6-1 to TRBJ2-3; TRBD2 matches 8 bases. Per germline, CDR1 MNHNS and CDR2 SASEGT. The length of the CDR3 is 15 residues. Germline trimming cut 2 bases from V and 2 bases from J; bases unmatched to any gene: 3. The CDR3 DNA reads TGTGCCAGCAGTGAAACTAGCGGATACACAGATACGCAGTATTTT. Amino acid sequence: CASSETSGYTDTQYF.

This clonotype was detected many times. This rearrangement joins TRBV10-3 to TRBJ2-3, with D possibly TRBD1 on 7 matching bases. Germline lookup yields CDR1 ENHRY and CDR2 SYGVKD. Trimming took 6 bases from V and 1 from J, leaving 17 bases between them. The CDR3 sequence is 16 residues long. Written as DNA, the CDR3 is TGTGCCATCAGGCCGGGCCGGGGGACAGGCACAGATACGCAGTATTTT. Encoded protein: CAIRPGRGTGTDTQYF.

This clonotype was counted ten times or more. The chain carries TRBV30 and TRBJ2-7, with 8 bases aligning to TRBD1. Looked up from germline, CDR1 is GTSNPN and CDR2 is SVGIG (reference sequence). With 2 bases clipped from V and 3 bases from J, the junction kept 6 bases outside the gene matches. The CDR3 spans 14 residues. CDR3 nucleotide sequence: TGTGCCTGGAGTCCCGGGACAGGTCTCTACGAGCAGTACTTC. This codes for CAWSPGTGLYEQYF.

This clonotype was counted ten times or more. The rearrangement joins TRBV7-2 to TRBJ1-1; a weak D match, TRBD1 (5 bases). CDR3 size: 14 residues. The V gene's germline CDR1 is SGHTA and CDR2 FQGNSA. The V gene lost 0 bases and the J gene lost 6 bases, with 11 bases spanning the gap. The CDR3 protein is CASSLAGQGSEAFF. DNA for the CDR3: TGTGCCAGCAGCTTAGCTGGGCAGGGTTCTGAAGCTTTCTTT.

As to this clonotype: This could be a read error, since a much larger clone is one nucleotide away. The CDR3 end shows no conserved phenylalanine or tryptophan, and so a read error is likely. The chain has TRBV5-1 and TRBJ2-7, with TRBD1 matching 7 bases. The CDR3 is 14 residues long. Germline V gives CDR1 SGHRS, CDR2 YFSETQ. Here the CDR3 reads CAISQGQRIEEQYL. DNA of the CDR3: TGCGCCATCAGCCAGGGACAGCGTATAGAAGAGCAGTACCTC.

This clonotype was recorded at least ten times. The chain recombines TRBV2 with TRBJ2-1; 13 bases line up with TRBD2. The V segment lost 6 bases and the J segment 1 base; nucleotides outside the gene matches: 6. Germline V gene data show CDR1 as SNHLY and CDR2 as FYNNEI. The CDR3 covers 17 residues. The DNA of the CDR3 is TGTGCCAGCAGATGGACTAGCGGGAGCCAATCCTACAATGAGCAGTTCTTC. Its translation: CASRWTSGSQSYNEQFF.

This clonotype came up many times. This chain connects TRBV28 to TRBJ2-2; D call uncertain. Trimming took 2 bases from V and 6 from J, leaving 7 bases between them. Germline loops: CDR1 MDHEN, CDR2 SYDVKM. The CDR3 has 13 amino acids. The CDR3: CASSLPGAGELFF. The DNA for the CDR3 is TGTGCCAGCAGTTTACCGGGCGCCGGGGAGCTGTTTTTT.

This clonotype has at least ten counts. The CDR3 region has the DNA TGCAGTGCTAGAGATCTGCGAGGGGGTGAAAAACTGTTTTTT. Translating gives CSARDLRGGEKLFF. The chain is built from TRBV20-1 and TRBJ1-4, with D possibly being TRBD1 (6 bases). The CDR3 is 14 residues long. The germline V gene has CDR1 DFQATT and CDR2 SNEGSKA (reference sequence). Trimming shortened V by 0 bases and J by 7 bases, and 12 bases separated the two germline ends.

This clonotype was counted only a few times. A read error may explain this, as a much larger clone is one base away. The V and J genes are TRBV6-2 or TRBV6-3 and TRBJ2-7, with D possibly being TRBD2 (5 bases). Germline V gene lookup returns CDR1 MNHEY and CDR2 SVGEGT. The CDR3 sequence is 10 residues long. In DNA form, the CDR3 reads TGTGTCAGCGGCACCTACGAGCAGTACTTC. Protein sequence: CVSGTYEQYF.

A remark on this clonotype: This may be a read error, as it is one base from a much larger clone. The genes are TRBV7-8 and TRBJ2-3; 8 nucleotides line up with TRBD2. The germline V gene has CDR1 SGHVS and CDR2 FQNEAQ. The CDR3 is 15 amino acids. CDR3 sequence: CAGSFPSGSTDTQYF. The CDR3 DNA sequence: TGTGCCGGCAGCTTCCCTAGCGGGAGCACAGATACGCAGTATTTT.

This chain joins TRBV13 and TRBJ2-1; D gene uncertain. V dropped 8 bases and J dropped 3 bases, with 8 bases sitting between them. Germline CDR1 and CDR2: PRHDT and FYEKMQ (reference sequence). The CDR3 contains 12 residues. CDR3 nucleotide sequence: TGTGCCAGCCGCGCCCGCTACAATGAGCAGTTCTTC. Translated: CASRARYNEQFF.

This clonotype has at least ten counts. The chain is built from TRBV20-1 and TRBJ1-1; perhaps TRBD1 as D (6 bases). Germline V gene lookup returns CDR1 DFQATT and CDR2 SNEGSKA (reference sequence). V gave up 1 base and J gave up 3 bases, with 12 bases separating them. The CDR3 runs to 14 residues. The DNA for the CDR3 is TGCAGTGCTAGAGTAGGGGGATTCGACACTGAAGCTTTCTTT. Its translation is CSARVGGFDTEAFF.

The chain couples TRBV15 to TRBJ2-3, with D tentatively TRBD2 (5 bases). Per germline, CDR1 LNHNV and CDR2 YYDKDF (reference sequence). The V and J ends lost 5 bases and 6 bases respectively, with 24 bases between them. The CDR3 length is 17 residues. CDR3 in amino acids: CATSSMGPSRSYDTQYF. The CDR3 DNA reads TGTGCCACCAGCTCGATGGGTCCTAGCAGGAGTTACGATACGCAGTATTTT.

In its sample, this clonotype was seen many times. V gene TRBV6-2 or TRBV6-3 combines with J gene TRBJ1-5; D is unclear. Trimming removed 6 bases at V and 3 bases at J, with 12 bases between. Germline loops: CDR1 MNHEY, CDR2 SVGEGT. The CDR3 totals 14 residues. CDR3 sequence: CASSPLDLNQPQHF. CDR3 nucleotides: TGTGCCAGCAGCCCACTTGATCTCAATCAGCCCCAGCATTTT.

This clonotype was found many times. The chain employs TRBV20-1 and TRBJ2-7; TRBD1 matches at 8 bases. The trim removed 6 bases at V and 3 bases at J, leaving 10 bases unmatched. The CDR3 has 14 residues. The germline CDR1 and CDR2 sequences are DFQATT and SNEGSKA (reference sequence). CDR3 residues: CSARTGTTHYEQYF. In DNA form, the CDR3 reads TGCAGTGCACGGACAGGGACGACGCACTACGAGCAGTACTTC.

This clonotype was found a few times. A much bigger clone sits one base away, suggesting this may be a read error. This chain uses TRBV28 with TRBJ2-7; D is possibly TRBD2 (5 bases). CDR1 and CDR2 (germline): MDHEN, SYDVKM. The CDR3 length is 11 residues. V was trimmed by 8 bases and J by 9 bases, leaving 14 bases between them. The DNA of the CDR3 is TGTGCCAGCGCCTCTTTTGAGGGGCAGTACTTC. Encoded protein: CASASFEGQYF.

Note on this clonotype: Relative to the germline gene, one junction end is altered; a read error may explain this. The chain carries TRBV19 and TRBJ1-5; D is unclear. The CDR3 has 15 residues. Germline CDR1 and CDR2: LNHDA and SQIVND (reference sequence). CDR3 nucleotide sequence: TGTGCCAGTAGTATTCGGCCAGATAGCAATCAGCCTCAGCATTTT. Translation: CASSIRPDSNQPQHF.

Concerning this clonotype itself: A junction end diverges from the germline sequence, so it may reflect a read error. The chain joins TRBV5-4 to TRBJ2-1; TRBD1 aligns across 11 bases. Per germline, CDR1 SGHNT and CDR2 YYREEE (reference sequence). CDR3 length equals 18 residues. CDR3 in amino acids: CASSLLVSSGQGANELFF. CDR3 coding DNA: TGTGCGAGCAGCTTGTTAGTATCATCTGGACAGGGGGCGAATGAGCTGTTCTTC.

This clonotype was observed at least ten times. This chain links TRBV28 with TRBJ2-6, with TRBD1 identical over 7 bases. The CDR3 loop spans 18 amino acids. V lost 2 bases to trimming and J lost 0 bases; unmatched junction nucleotides: 7. Looked up from germline, CDR1 is MDHEN and CDR2 is SYDVKM. The CDR3 DNA reads TGTGCCAGCAGTTTACTCAGGGGGACCCTCTCTGGGGCCAACGTCCTGACTTTC. Translating gives CASSLLRGTLSGANVLTF.

Notes on this clonotype: Given a much more abundant clone one base away, this may be a read error. The rearrangement joins TRBV18 to TRBJ2-6; the D gene is possibly TRBD1 (7 bases). This CDR3 has 17 amino acids. The germline V gene encodes CDR1 KGHSH and CDR2 LQKENI. The CDR3 nucleotides read TGTGCCAGCTCACCATCCGGAGGGGGCTCTGGGGCCAACGTCCCGACTTTC. Its protein is CASSPSGGGSGANVPTF.

This clonotype came up many times. The chain has TRBV28 and TRBJ2-3; TRBD2 is a possible D gene (7 bases). The germline V and J ends were trimmed by 0 bases and 6 bases, with 13 bases remaining between them. The CDR3 covers 15 residues. Germline V gives CDR1 MDHEN, CDR2 SYDVKM. In DNA, the CDR3 is TGTGCCAGCAGTTTATGGATGGCGGGGGCGGATACGCAGTATTTT. This translates into CASSLWMAGADTQYF.